A single sample gave rise to the 24 T cell receptor beta chains below, sequenced in a study of blood T cell repertoires in COVID-19. Method: immunoSEQ multiplex PCR; TCRdb's copy keeps in-frame clones and lacks some. The sample contains tens of thousands of clones, 65% to 90% of which appear only once. The sample taken for sequencing was peripheral blood. The receptors derive from a woman aged 55-70 years with acute or convalescent COVID-19.

The V and J genes are TRBV19 and TRBJ1-5, with a possible D match to TRBD1 (6 bases). The CDR3 is 16 residues long. Germline V gives CDR1 LNHDA, CDR2 SQIVND (reference sequence). V was pared by 1 base and J by 0 bases, with 10 bases between. The CDR3 sequence: CASSIGTAYSNQPQHF. Written as DNA, the CDR3 is TGTGCCAGTAGTATAGGGACAGCTTATAGCAATCAGCCCCAGCATTTT.

The chain carries TRBV3-1 (or the pseudogene TRBV3-2) and TRBJ2-2; TRBD1 might be the D (6 bases). The CDR3 consists of 13 residues. The germline V gene has CDR1 LGHDT and CDR2 YNNKEL (reference sequence). V lost 10 bases and J lost 5, with 14 bases in between. Here the CDR3 reads CAIGTWTTGELFF. The CDR3 DNA reads TGTGCCATCGGGACATGGACTACCGGGGAGCTGTTTTTT.

The chain combines TRBV7-2 with TRBJ1-5; 10 bases match TRBD1. In germline, CDR1 is SGHTA, CDR2 FQGNSA. Losses at the gene ends were 5 bases for V and 3 bases for J; bases not matched to a gene: 4. The CDR3 has 15 residues. CDR3 region: CASSADRGLNQPQHF. The CDR3, as DNA: TGTGCCAGCAGCGCTGACAGGGGGCTCAATCAGCCCCAGCATTTT.

The chain joins TRBV24-1 to TRBJ2-1, with TRBD1 matching over 8 bases. The CDR3 consists of 16 residues. CDR1 KGHDR and CDR2 SFDVKD come from the germline V gene. The junction had 3 bases not matched to a gene; V was cut back by 0 bases and J by 3 bases. The DNA for the CDR3 is TGTGCCACCAGTGATTTGTCAGGGGGCGGCTACAATGAGCAGTTCTTC. This gives the protein CATSDLSGGGYNEQFF.

The chain employs TRBV2 and TRBJ1-2; D unresolved. V dropped 6 bases and J dropped 2 bases, with 7 bases sitting between them. Germline V gene data show CDR1 as SNHLY and CDR2 as FYNNEI. The CDR3 loop spans 12 amino acids. CDR3 sequence: CASSGENYGYTF. In nucleotides, the CDR3 is TGTGCCAGCAGCGGAGAAAACTATGGCTACACCTTC.

This rearrangement joins TRBV6-5 to TRBJ2-2, with D hard to call. The V end lost 6 bases, the J end lost 3 bases, and 11 bases lay between the germline ends. Germline V gene sequence: CDR1 MNHEY, CDR2 SVGAGI. This CDR3 is 14 amino acids long. The CDR3 DNA sequence: TGTGCCAGCAGCCTCCGACGGGACACCGGGGAGCTGTTTTTT. Translated: CASSLRRDTGELFF.

The rearrangement joins TRBV7-2 to TRBJ1-1; TRBD1 matches at 11 bases. The CDR3 contains 17 residues. Trimming took 1 base from V and 6 from J; bases not matched to a gene: 10. Looked up from germline, CDR1 is SGHTA and CDR2 is FQGNSA. This chain's CDR3 is CASSLGGGTGGRAEAFF. The CDR3 DNA sequence: TGTGCCAGCAGCTTAGGAGGAGGGACAGGGGGTAGGGCTGAAGCTTTCTTT.

The chain joins TRBV29-1 to TRBJ1-2, with D tentatively TRBD1 (5 bases). The germline V and J ends were trimmed by 5 bases and 7 bases, with 17 bases remaining between them. The germline V gene has CDR1 SQVTM and CDR2 ANQGSEA. The CDR3 spans 13 residues. As DNA, the CDR3 is TGCAGCGTTCTCCGACAAGCCGGGGGTGGCTACACCTTC. Translation: CSVLRQAGGGYTF.

The gene calls are TRBV24-1 and TRBJ2-1, with D hard to call. V lost 5 bases to trimming and J lost 8 bases, with 9 bases between them. This CDR3 is 12 amino acids long. The germline V gene encodes CDR1 KGHDR and CDR2 SFDVKD. The CDR3 protein is CATSVFGYEQFF. CDR3 coding DNA: TGTGCCACCAGTGTTTTTGGCTATGAGCAGTTCTTC.

The chain is built from TRBV4-2 and TRBJ1-2; TRBD1 matches 7 bases. V lost 0 bases and J lost 12; bases outside the gene matches: 16. The germline V gene encodes CDR1 LGHNA and CDR2 YNFKEQ. The CDR3 is 16 residues long. The CDR3, as DNA: TGTGCCAGCAGCCAAGATGTTTATTTGGCGGGGACAGCTGACACCTTC. Its protein is CASSQDVYLAGTADTF.

The V and J genes are TRBV18 and TRBJ1-2; D unresolved. CDR3 length: 14 amino acids. The germline V and J ends were trimmed by 1 base and 6 bases, with 12 bases remaining between them. Germline-derived CDR1 and CDR2 are KGHSH and LQKENI. The chain's CDR3 is CASSPRRQSDGYTF. CDR3 DNA sequence: TGTGCCAGCTCACCACGGCGGCAGTCAGATGGCTACACCTTC.

The V and J genes are TRBV5-1 and TRBJ1-5; 7 bases align to TRBD1. In germline, CDR1 is SGHRS, CDR2 YFSETQ. CDR3 size: 16 residues. Trimming at V came to 1 base and at J to 0 bases, leaving 4 bases not matched to a gene. The CDR3 is CASSLPQGISNQPQHF. Written as DNA, the CDR3 is TGCGCCAGCAGCTTGCCACAGGGGATTAGCAATCAGCCCCAGCATTTT.

The chain employs TRBV6-4 and TRBJ1-2, with 10 nucleotides matching TRBD1. The CDR3 extends over 16 amino acids. With V trimmed by 6 bases and J by 7 bases, 14 bases remained unmatched. Germline lookup yields CDR1 MRHNA and CDR2 SNTAGT. The DNA of the CDR3 is TGTGCCAGCAGAAACTCACCGGGACAGGGGTTAGGTGGCTACACCTTC. Its protein is CASRNSPGQGLGGYTF.

The chain combines TRBV18 with TRBJ1-1; D perhaps matches TRBD1 (5 bases). This CDR3 has 12 amino acids. V lost 8 bases and J 7 bases, leaving 14 bases between the germline ends. Germline V gene data show CDR1 as KGHSH and CDR2 as LQKENI. The CDR3 DNA is TGTGCCAGCCGGAGCACCGGACATGAAGCTTTCTTT. This codes for CASRSTGHEAFF.

J is TRBJ1-2 and V is TRBV6-5; the D is unclear. The CDR3 is 13 residues long. Germline-derived CDR1 and CDR2 are MNHEY and SVGAGI. The germline V and J ends were trimmed by 0 bases and 8 bases, with 10 bases remaining between them. CDR3 sequence: CASSYSGGSGYTF. The CDR3, as DNA: TGTGCCAGCAGTTACTCTGGCGGGAGCGGCTACACCTTC.

The chain couples TRBV18 to TRBJ1-1; 9 nucleotides line up with TRBD1. Trimming removed 0 bases from V and 5 bases from J; junction bases left unmatched: 7. This CDR3 is built from 16 residues. Germline V gene data show CDR1 as KGHSH and CDR2 as LQKENI. CDR3 amino acids: CASSPPTGGARTEAFF. CDR3 coding DNA: TGTGCCAGCTCACCACCCACAGGGGGCGCGAGGACTGAAGCTTTCTTT.

The chain recombines TRBV2 with TRBJ2-4; D is possibly TRBD1 (5 bases). Between the trimmed V and J ends, which lost 3 bases and 4 bases, there was a span of 7 bases. This CDR3 region has 13 residues. Germline V CDR1 and CDR2: SNHLY, FYNNEI. The CDR3 sequence is CASSDPGKNIQYF. CDR3 in DNA: TGTGCCAGCAGTGACCCAGGGAAAAACATTCAGTACTTC.

The chain couples TRBV7-6 to TRBJ2-7, with a weak D call TRBD2 (6 bases). The CDR3 has 16 residues. V lost 1 base to trimming and J lost 3 bases, with 16 bases between them. Germline V gene lookup returns CDR1 SGHVS and CDR2 FNYEAQ. The CDR3 here is CASSLGRRGTYYEQYF. CDR3 sequence (DNA): TGTGCCAGCAGCTTAGGACGGCGCGGGACCTACTACGAGCAGTACTTC.

V and J are TRBV14 and TRBJ2-3; TRBD2 is a possible D gene (6 bases). Germline CDR1 SGHDN, CDR2 FVKESK. V lost 3 bases to trimming and J lost 5 bases, with 27 bases between them. The CDR3 extends over 19 amino acids. CDR3 coding DNA: TGTGCCAGCAGCCACCCTGACTTATCGGACTATTCGACCCTAGATACGCAGTATTTT. It encodes CASSHPDLSDYSTLDTQYF.

This clone was detected a few times. The J gene is TRBJ2-5, the V gene TRBV6-5; 10 positions match TRBD2. V lost 8 bases and J lost 4; bases outside the gene matches: 7. Germline lookup yields CDR1 MNHEY and CDR2 SVGAGI. The length of the CDR3 is 14 residues. The CDR3 nucleotides are TGTGCCAGCTGGAGCGGGAGGGCCAGAGAGACCCAGTACTTC. It is translated as CASWSGRARETQYF.

The chain has TRBV29-1 and TRBJ2-1; maybe TRBD2 (6 bases). V was shortened by 6 bases and J by 7 bases, with 13 bases between the two germline ends. The CDR3 is 12 residues long. Per the germline V gene, CDR1 is SQVTM and CDR2 is ANQGSEA. In nucleotides, the CDR3 is TGCAGCGTCGGGGGAATGCGGAATGAGCAGTTCTTC. It specifies CSVGGMRNEQFF.

The rearrangement uses TRBV11-2 and TRBJ1-2; D possibly corresponds to TRBD1 (5 bases). Germline V CDR1 and CDR2: SGHAT, FQNNGV. This CDR3 spans 16 amino acids. V shed 5 bases and J shed 3 bases, with 19 bases lying between them. The CDR3 sequence is CASSPIQGSRYYGYTF. The CDR3 coding sequence is TGTGCCAGCAGCCCGATCCAGGGATCTCGGTACTATGGCTACACCTTC. Variable domain in full (rest from reference TRBV11-2 and TRBJ1-2): EAGVAQSPRYKIIEKRQSVAFWCNPISGHATLYWYQQILGQGPKLLIQFQNNGVVDDSQLPKDRFSAERLKGVDSTLKIQPAKLEDSAVYLCASSPIQGSRYYGYTFGSGTRLTVV.

The chain combines TRBV28 with TRBJ1-6; TRBD1 matches at 7 bases. CDR1 is MDHEN and CDR2 is SYDVKM in the germline V gene. V was clipped by 4 bases and J by 9 bases; unmatched bases: 9. The CDR3 consists of 15 residues. The CDR3 protein is CASSSGRQGSSPLHF. DNA for the CDR3: TGTGCCAGCAGTTCCGGGCGACAGGGAAGTTCACCCCTCCACTTT. The whole variable domain, filled in from reference TRBV28 and TRBJ1-6, reads DVKVTQSSRYLVKRTGEKVFLECVQDMDHENMFWYRQDPGLGLRLIYFSYDVKMKEKGDIPEGYSVSREKKERFSLILESASTNQTSMYLCASSSGRQGSSPLHFGNGTRLTVT.

This CDR3 is CAWSVGGSYNEQFF. CDR3 nucleotide sequence: TGTGCCTGGAGTGTGGGGGGCTCCTACAATGAGCAGTTCTTC. The chain joins TRBV30 to TRBJ2-1, with D possibly TRBD2 on 6 matching bases. V was shortened by 0 bases and J by 0 bases, with 6 bases between the two germline ends. CDR1 is GTSNPN, CDR2 SVGIG, per germline (reference sequence). This CDR3 contains 14 residues.